The rows below give T cell receptor beta chains drawn from one sample of a study of cytomegalovirus exposure and HLA in healthy donors. Using immunoSEQ multiplex PCR, the repertoire was profiled, and TCRdb retains in-frame clones only, with some absent. The table lists about 48,000 clones, with 6.1% in the top ten. Sequenced: PBMCs. These receptors were taken from a male donor in good health and CMV-seropositive. Each CDR3 is given with its conserved first and last residue. D genes are given only for firm matches.

d_gene	v_gene	j_gene	CDR3nt	CDR3aa
-	TRBV4-1	TRBJ2-5	TGCGCCAGCAGGCGGGTCGGAGGGGGGGCCGGAGAGACCCAGTACTTC	CASRRVGGGAGETQYF
-	TRBV4-1	TRBJ2-2	TGCGCCAGCAGCCAAGAAATGTGGGGGCGCGGCGGGGAGCTGTTTTTT	CASSQEMWGRGGELFF
-	TRBV27	TRBJ2-5	TGTGCCAGCAGTGAGGGACTCCTCGAGGCCCAGTACTTC	CASSEGLLEAQYF
TRBD2	TRBV18	TRBJ2-2	TGTGCCAGCTCACCAAGGACGGGACTAGCGTTGAACACCGGGGAGCTGTTTTTT	CASSPRTGLALNTGELFF
TRBD1	TRBV28	TRBJ1-1	TGTGCCAGCAGCCCAATGGGACAGGGGATGAACACTGAAGCTTTCTTT	CASSPMGQGMNTEAFF
-	TRBV6-5	TRBJ1-3	TGTGCCGCACAGAGTTCTGGAAACACCATATATTTT	CAAQSSGNTIYF
-	TRBV4-3	TRBJ2-7	TGCGCCAGCAGCCAGGAGGTCGCAGGGGGGCACGAGCAGTACTTC	CASSQEVAGGHEQYF
TRBD2	TRBV10-3	TRBJ2-1	TGTGCCATCAGTGATAGGGTTGGCGGGGGAATCTCCTACAATGAGCAGTTCTTC	CAISDRVGGGISYNEQFF
-	TRBV5-4	TRBJ2-1	TGTGCCAGCAGCTTGGGAGGGCCCAATGAGCAGTTCTTC	CASSLGGPNEQFF
-	TRBV21-1	TRBJ1-2	TGTGCCAGCAGCCCAGGGTGTTGGGGACAGAGGGATGGCTACACCTTC	CASSPGCWGQRDGYTF
-	TRBV5-1	TRBJ1-1	TGCGCCAGCAGCTTGGCAGGGTACGGGAACACTGAAGCTTTCTTT	CASSLAGYGNTEAFF
TRBD2	TRBV28	TRBJ2-7	TGTGCCAGCAGACCCCGCCGGGGGGGGCCGTACGAGCAGTACTTC	CASRPRRGGPYEQYF
-	TRBV14	TRBJ1-3	TGTGCCAGCAGCCCGATAGAGGTCCGCCCTGGAAACACCATATATTTT	CASSPIEVRPGNTIYF
-	TRBV4-3	TRBJ1-1	TGCGCCAGCGCACTTCCGGGGACTGAAGCTTTCTTT	CASALPGTEAFF
TRBD1	TRBV5-6	TRBJ2-4	TGTGCCAGCAGCTTGCGGGACAGCTTGGCCAAAAACATTCAGTACTTC	CASSLRDSLAKNIQYF
-	TRBV28	TRBJ2-4	TGTGCCAGCAGTCCGCCCTCGGGGTGGATGGCCAAAAACATTCAGTACTTC	CASSPPSGWMAKNIQYF
TRBD1	TRBV27	TRBJ2-7	TGTGCCAGCAGTGGTACCGGGACAGGGGGGCCTAAATTTTACTTC	CASSGTGTGGPKFYF
-	TRBV10-3	TRBJ1-1	TGTGCCATCAGCGGGTCTGTTGCGGACACTGAAGCTTTCTTT	CAISGSVADTEAFF
-	TRBV4-2	TRBJ2-5	TGTGCCAGCAGCCCCCTCCTAGCGACGGAGGAGACCCAGTACTTC	CASSPLLATEETQYF
-	TRBV7-6	TRBJ1-3	TGTGCCAGCAGCTCAGCCCGGGGTCCTGGAAACACCATATATTTT	CASSSARGPGNTIYF
-	TRBV13	TRBJ2-2	TGTGCCAGCAGCTCCTGGAGGGAAACCGGGGAGCTGTTTTTT	CASSSWRETGELFF
-	TRBV27	TRBJ1-1	TGTGCCAGCAGTTTATTGGGGGCCCGCGCTGAAGCTTTCTTT	CASSLLGARAEAFF
-	TRBV25-1	TRBJ1-3	TGTGCCACCCAGGGAGGAGAAAACACCATATATTTT	CATQGGENTIYF
TRBD1	TRBV13	TRBJ1-1	TGTGCCAGCAGCCACCGGACAGGGGGCATGGGAACTGAAGCTTTCTTT	CASSHRTGGMGTEAFF
-	TRBV19	TRBJ1-1	TGTGCCAGTAGTTCATTGGCAGGGAACACTGAAGCTTTCTTT	CASSSLAGNTEAFF
TRBD1	TRBV28	TRBJ2-7	TGTGCCAGCGGACCCGGGACAGCCAGCTCCTACGAGCAGTACTTC	CASGPGTASSYEQYF
TRBD1	TRBV4-3	TRBJ1-2	TGCGCCAGCAGCCAGCTTACAGGGGAGTTTAACTATGGCTACACCTTC	CASSQLTGEFNYGYTF
TRBD1	TRBV7-9	TRBJ1-2	TGTGCCAGCAGCTCGACAGGGGCCCGCCGAAATGGCTACACCTTC	CASSSTGARRNGYTF